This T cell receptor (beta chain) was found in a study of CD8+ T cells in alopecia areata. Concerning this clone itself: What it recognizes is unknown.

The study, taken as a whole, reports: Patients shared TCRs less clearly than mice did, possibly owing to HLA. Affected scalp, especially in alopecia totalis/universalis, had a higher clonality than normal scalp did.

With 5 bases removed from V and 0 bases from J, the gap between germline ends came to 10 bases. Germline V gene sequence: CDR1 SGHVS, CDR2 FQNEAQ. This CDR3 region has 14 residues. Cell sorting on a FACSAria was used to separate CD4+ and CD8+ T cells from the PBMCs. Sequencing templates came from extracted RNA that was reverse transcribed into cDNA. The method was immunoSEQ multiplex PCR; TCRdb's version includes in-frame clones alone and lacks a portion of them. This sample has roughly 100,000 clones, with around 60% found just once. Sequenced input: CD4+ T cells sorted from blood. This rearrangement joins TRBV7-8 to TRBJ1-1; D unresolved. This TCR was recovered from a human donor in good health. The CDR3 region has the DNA TGTGCCAGCAGCCAAGACGGAATGAACACTGAAGCTTTCTTT. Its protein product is CASSQDGMNTEAFF. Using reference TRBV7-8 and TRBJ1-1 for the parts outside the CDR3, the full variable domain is GAGVSQSPRYKVAKRGQDVALRCDPISGHVSLFWYQQALGQGPEFLTYFQNEAQLDKSGLPSDRFFAERPEGSVSTLKIQRTQQEDSAVYLCASSQDGMNTEAFFGQGTRLTVV.